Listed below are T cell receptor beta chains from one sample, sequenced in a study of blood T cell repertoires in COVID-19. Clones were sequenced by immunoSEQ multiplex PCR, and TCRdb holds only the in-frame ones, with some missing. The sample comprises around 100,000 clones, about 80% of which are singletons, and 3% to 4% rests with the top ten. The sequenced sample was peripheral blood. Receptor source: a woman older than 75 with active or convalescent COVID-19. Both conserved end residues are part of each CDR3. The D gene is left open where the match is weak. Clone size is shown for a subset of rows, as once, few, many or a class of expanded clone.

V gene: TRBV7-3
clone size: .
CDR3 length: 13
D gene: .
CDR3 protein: CASRTSNTGELFF

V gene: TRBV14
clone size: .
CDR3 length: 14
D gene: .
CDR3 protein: CASSHRDISYGYTF

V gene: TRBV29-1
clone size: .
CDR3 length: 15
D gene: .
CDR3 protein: CSVAGQGTHTDTQYF

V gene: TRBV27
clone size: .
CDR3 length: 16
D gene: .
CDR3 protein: CASSPRSGSSGNTIYF

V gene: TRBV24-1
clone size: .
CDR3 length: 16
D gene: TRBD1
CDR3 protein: CATSDFQTGSIGGYTF

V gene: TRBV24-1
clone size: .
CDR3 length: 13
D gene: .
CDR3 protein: CATSDQGLETQYF

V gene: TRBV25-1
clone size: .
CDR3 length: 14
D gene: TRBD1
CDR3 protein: CASSEPGTGTEAFF

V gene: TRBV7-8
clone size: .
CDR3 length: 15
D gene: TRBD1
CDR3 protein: CASSSTGGAGNTIYF

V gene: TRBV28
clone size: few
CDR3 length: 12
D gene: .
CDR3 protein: CASNGNHYEQYF

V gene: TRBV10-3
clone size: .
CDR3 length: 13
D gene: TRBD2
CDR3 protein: CASGTSGGDTQYF

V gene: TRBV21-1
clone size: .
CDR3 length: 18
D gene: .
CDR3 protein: CASSNSTGSPYSNQPQHF

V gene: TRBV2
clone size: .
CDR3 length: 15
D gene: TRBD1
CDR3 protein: CASSTRQGANYGYTF

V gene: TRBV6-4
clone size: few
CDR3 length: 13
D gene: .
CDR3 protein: CASSVADNTEAFF

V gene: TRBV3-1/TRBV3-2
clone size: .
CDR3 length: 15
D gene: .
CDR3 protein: CASSQQLTGDYGYTF

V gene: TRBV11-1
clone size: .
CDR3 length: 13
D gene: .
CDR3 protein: CASSLGQDFEQYF

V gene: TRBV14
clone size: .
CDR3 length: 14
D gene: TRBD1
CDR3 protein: CASSQGQGADTQYF

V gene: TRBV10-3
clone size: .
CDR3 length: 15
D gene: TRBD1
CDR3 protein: CAITFSGQGVTEAFF

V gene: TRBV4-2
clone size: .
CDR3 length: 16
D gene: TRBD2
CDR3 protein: CASSQGSGRAPGELFF

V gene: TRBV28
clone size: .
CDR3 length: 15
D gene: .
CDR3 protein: CASSLTSAGRTEAFF

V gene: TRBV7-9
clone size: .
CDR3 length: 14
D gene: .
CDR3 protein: CASSFRGIGETQYF

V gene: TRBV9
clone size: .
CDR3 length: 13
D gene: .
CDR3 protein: CASSVDARSPLHF

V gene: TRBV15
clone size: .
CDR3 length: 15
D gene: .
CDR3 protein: CATSRRTSSNQPQHF

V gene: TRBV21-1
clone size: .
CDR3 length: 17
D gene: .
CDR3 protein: CASFGEDRVSNTGELFF

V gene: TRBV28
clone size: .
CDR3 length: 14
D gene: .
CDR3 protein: CASSLPIVGAGYTF

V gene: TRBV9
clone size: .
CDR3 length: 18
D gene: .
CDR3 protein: CASSVGPGWHRNNEKLFF

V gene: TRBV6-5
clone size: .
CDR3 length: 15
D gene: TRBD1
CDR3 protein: CASYKRLGQKETQYF

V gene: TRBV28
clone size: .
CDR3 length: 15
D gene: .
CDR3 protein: CASSLTGSHVYGYTF

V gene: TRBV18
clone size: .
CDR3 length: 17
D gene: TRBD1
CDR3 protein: CASSPRSMTGSSYEQYF

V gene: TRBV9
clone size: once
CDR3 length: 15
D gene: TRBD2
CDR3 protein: CARSARGGGYNEQFF

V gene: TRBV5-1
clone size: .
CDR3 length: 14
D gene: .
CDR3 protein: CASSAEGVGQPQHF

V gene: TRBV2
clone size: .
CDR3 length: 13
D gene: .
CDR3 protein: CASSEGRGQPQHF

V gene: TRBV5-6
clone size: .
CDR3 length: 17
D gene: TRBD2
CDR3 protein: CASSPPASGRIVETQYF

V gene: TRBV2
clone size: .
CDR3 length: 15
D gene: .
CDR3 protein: CASSAQGYSNQPQHF

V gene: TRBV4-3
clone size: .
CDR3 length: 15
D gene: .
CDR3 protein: CASSQEAERNYGYTF

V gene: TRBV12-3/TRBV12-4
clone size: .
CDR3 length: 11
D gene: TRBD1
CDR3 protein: CASSRRGLAFF

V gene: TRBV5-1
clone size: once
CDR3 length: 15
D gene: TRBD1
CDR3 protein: CASIMDRVDTGELFF

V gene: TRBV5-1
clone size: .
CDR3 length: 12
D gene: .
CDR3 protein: CASRTGNTEAFF

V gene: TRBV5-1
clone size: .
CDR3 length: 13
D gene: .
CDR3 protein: CASSYLGGGEAFF

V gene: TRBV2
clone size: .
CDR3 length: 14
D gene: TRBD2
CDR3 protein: CASSESLAGTEQFF

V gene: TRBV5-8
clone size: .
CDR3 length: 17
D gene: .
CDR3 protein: CASSMTLQGANTGELFF

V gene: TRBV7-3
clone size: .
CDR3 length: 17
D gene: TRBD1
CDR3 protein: CASSLGAPGQGGSPLHF

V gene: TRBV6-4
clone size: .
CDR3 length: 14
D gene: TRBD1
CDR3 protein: CASRATGTAYEQYF

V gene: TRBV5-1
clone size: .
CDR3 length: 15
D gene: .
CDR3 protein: CASSVGLPGDYGYTF

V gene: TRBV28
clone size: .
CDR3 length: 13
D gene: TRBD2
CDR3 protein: CASKTAGVVEQYF

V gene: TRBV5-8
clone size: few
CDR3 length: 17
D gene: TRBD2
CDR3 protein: CASTLIGAGVGTGELFF

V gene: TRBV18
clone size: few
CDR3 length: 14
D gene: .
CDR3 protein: CASSPDTENSPLHF

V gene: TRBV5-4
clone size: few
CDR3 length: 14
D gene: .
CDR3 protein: CASRKEQGLGGYTF

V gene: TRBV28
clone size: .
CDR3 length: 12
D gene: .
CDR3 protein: CASSLRADTQYF